This T cell receptor beta chain comes out of a study of blood T cell repertoires in COVID-19. The CDR3 contains 16 residues. Germline lookup yields CDR1 MNHEY and CDR2 SVGAGI. Trimming removed 2 bases at V and 2 bases at J, with 15 bases between. In the source study's methods: It was from reference gene primer amplification that nucleated cell counts were estimated. Sequenced by immunoSEQ multiplex PCR; TCRdb stores in-frame clones only, minus some. Clone size and the V and J calls come from that table; the DNA yielded D and trimming. In the table there are about 410,000 clones, around 86% of which are singletons.

This TCR derives from a woman aged 25 to 45 with active or convalescent COVID-19. Sequenced input: peripheral blood. The rearrangement links TRBV6-5 to TRBJ1-1; a possible D gene is TRBD1 (5 bases). CDR3 DNA: TGTGCCAGCAGTTACGGCAGACAGTTAGCCAACACTGAAGCTTTCTTT. It is translated as CASSYGRQLANTEAFF.